The TCR beta chain described here comes from a study of blood T cell repertoires in COVID-19. The CDR3 is 14 amino acids. Trimming took 1 base from V and 5 from J, leaving 12 bases between them. Germline V CDR1 and CDR2: SGHRS, YFSETQ. Generated by immunoSEQ multiplex PCR, the TCRdb table keeps only in-frame clones and is missing some. This table has more than 200,000 clones, approximately 80% appearing once. The TCR was taken from a woman aged 80 or over with acute or convalescent COVID-19. V is TRBV5-1 and J is TRBJ2-5; a weak D match, TRBD2 (6 bases). The sequencing input was peripheral blood. The CDR3 sequence is CASSLSGGRETQYF. The CDR3 coding sequence is TGCGCCAGCAGCTTGTCAGGTGGGAGGGAGACCCAGTACTTC.